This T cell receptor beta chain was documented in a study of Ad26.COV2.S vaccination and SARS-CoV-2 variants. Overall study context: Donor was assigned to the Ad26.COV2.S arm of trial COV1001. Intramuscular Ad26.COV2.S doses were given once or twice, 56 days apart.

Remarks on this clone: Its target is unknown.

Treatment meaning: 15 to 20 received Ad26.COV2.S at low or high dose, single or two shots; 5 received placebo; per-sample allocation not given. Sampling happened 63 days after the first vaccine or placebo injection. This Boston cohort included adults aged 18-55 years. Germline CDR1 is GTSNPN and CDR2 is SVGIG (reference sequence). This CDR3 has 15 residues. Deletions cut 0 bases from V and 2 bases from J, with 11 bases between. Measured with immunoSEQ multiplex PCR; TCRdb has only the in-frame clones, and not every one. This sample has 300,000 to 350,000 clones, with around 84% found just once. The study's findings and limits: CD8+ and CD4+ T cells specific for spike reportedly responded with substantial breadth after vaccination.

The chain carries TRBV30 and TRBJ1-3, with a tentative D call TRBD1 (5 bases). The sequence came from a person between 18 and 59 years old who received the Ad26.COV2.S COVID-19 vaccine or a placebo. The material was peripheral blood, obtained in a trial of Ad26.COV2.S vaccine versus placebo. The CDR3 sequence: CAWSVVGGAGNTIYF. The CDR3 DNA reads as TGTGCCTGGAGTGTGGTGGGGGGAGCTGGAAACACCATATATTTT.